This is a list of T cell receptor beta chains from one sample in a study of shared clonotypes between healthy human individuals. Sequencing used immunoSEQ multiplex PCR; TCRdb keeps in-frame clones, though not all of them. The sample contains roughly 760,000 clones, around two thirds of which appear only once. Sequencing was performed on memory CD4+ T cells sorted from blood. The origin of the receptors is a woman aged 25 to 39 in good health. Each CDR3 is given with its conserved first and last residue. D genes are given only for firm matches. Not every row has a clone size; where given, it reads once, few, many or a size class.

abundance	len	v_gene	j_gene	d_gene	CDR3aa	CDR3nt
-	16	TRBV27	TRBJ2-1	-	CASSHQQGGRGDEQFF	TGTGCCAGCAGTCATCAACAGGGTGGGAGAGGCGATGAGCAGTTCTTC
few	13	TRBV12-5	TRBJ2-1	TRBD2	CASAGREENEQFF	TGTGCTAGTGCCGGGAGGGAGGAAAATGAGCAGTTCTTC
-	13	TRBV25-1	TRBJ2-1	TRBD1	CASSDPFQGALFF	TGTGCCAGCAGTGACCCCTTCCAGGGGGCTTTGTTCTTC
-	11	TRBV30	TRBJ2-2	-	CAWSVLGELFF	TGTGCCTGGAGTGTTCTGGGGGAGCTGTTTTTT
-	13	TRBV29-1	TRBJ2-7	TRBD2	CSVWTSGRYEQYF	TGCAGCGTCTGGACTAGCGGGAGGTACGAGCAGTACTTC
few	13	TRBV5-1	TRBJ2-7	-	CASSSDSSYEQYF	TGCGCCAGCAGTTCCGACAGCTCCTACGAGCAGTACTTC
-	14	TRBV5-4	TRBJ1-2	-	CASSRPDAYYGYTF	TGTGCCAGCAGCCGACCTGACGCATACTATGGCTACACCTTC
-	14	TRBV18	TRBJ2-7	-	CASSAESRDNEQYF	TGTGCCAGCTCCGCAGAATCCAGGGACAACGAGCAGTACTTC
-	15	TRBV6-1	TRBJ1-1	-	CASSPGFSMNTEAFF	TGTGCCAGCAGCCCAGGGTTTAGCATGAACACTGAAGCTTTCTTT
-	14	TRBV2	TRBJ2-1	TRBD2	CASSAMRGAGVQFF	TGTGCCAGCAGTGCCATGAGGGGTGCGGGGGTCCAGTTCTTC
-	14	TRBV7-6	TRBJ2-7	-	CASSSSTASYEQYF	TGTGCCAGCAGCTCCAGCACGGCGTCCTACGAGCAGTACTTC
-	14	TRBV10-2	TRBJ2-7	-	CASSESKGSYEQYF	TGCGCCAGCAGTGAGTCAAAGGGATCCTACGAGCAGTACTTC
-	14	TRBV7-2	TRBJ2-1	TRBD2	CASSLVDSSGSKFF	TGTGCCAGCAGCTTAGTAGACAGCAGCGGGAGTAAGTTCTTC
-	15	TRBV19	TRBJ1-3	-	CATKGSFLSGNTIYF	TGTGCCACTAAGGGCAGCTTTCTCTCTGGAAACACCATATATTTT
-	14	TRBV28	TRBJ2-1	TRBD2	CASLSGSSYNEQFF	TGTGCCAGTCTTAGCGGGAGCTCCTACAATGAGCAGTTCTTC
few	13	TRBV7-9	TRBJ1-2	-	CASSLGADYGYTF	TGTGCCAGCAGCTTGGGGGCCGACTATGGCTACACCTTC
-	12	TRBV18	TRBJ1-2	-	CASSPGQHGYTF	TGTGCCAGCTCACCGGGGCAGCATGGCTACACCTTC
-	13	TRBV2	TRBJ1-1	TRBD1	CASSEQGDTEAFF	TGTGCCAGCAGTGAACAGGGGGACACTGAAGCTTTCTTT
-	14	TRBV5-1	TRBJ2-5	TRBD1	CASSLTGQAETQYF	TGCGCCAGCAGCTTGACAGGACAGGCGGAGACCCAGTACTTC
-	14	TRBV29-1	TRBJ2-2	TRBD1	CSAATGAGTGELFF	TGCAGCGCCGCCACAGGGGCAGGCACCGGGGAGCTGTTTTTT
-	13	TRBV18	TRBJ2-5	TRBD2	CASSQTSGETQYF	TGTGCCAGCTCCCAAACTAGCGGCGAGACCCAGTACTTC
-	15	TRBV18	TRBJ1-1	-	CASSPIGQINTEAFF	TGTGCCAGCTCACCTATCGGTCAGATAAACACTGAAGCTTTCTTT
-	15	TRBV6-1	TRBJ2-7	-	CASRSTGRLSYEQYF	TGTGCCAGCAGGAGTACAGGACGACTGAGCTACGAGCAGTACTTC
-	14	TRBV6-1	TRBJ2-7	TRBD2	CASSASGLGYEQYF	TGTGCCAGCAGTGCTTCCGGACTAGGCTACGAGCAGTACTTC
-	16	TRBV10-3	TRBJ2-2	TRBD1	CAISAGQGMGTGELFF	TGTGCCATCAGTGCAGGACAGGGGATGGGCACCGGGGAGCTGTTTTTT
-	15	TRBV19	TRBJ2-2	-	CASSIVQANTGELFF	TGTGCCAGTAGTATAGTGCAGGCGAACACCGGGGAGCTGTTTTTT
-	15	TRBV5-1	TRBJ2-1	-	CASASGSGGYNEQFF	TGCGCCAGCGCCAGTGGGAGCGGAGGATACAATGAGCAGTTCTTC
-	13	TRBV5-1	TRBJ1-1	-	CASSFVEGTEAFF	TGCGCCAGCAGCTTTGTCGAGGGAACTGAAGCTTTCTTT
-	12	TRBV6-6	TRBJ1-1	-	CASTVAGSEAFF	TGTGCCAGCACGGTCGCGGGGTCAGAAGCTTTCTTT
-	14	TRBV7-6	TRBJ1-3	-	CASSLSRQSSTIYF	TGTGCCAGCAGCTTAAGCCGGCAGAGCAGCACCATATATTTT
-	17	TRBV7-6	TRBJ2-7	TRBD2	CASSLARHSGGPYEQYF	TGTGCCAGCAGCTTAGCGCGCCACAGCGGGGGGCCCTACGAGCAGTACTTC
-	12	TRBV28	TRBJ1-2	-	CASSFDTYGYTF	TGTGCCAGCAGTTTTGATACATATGGCTACACCTTC
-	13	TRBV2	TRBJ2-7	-	CASRSTDYYEQYF	TGTGCCAGCAGATCGACAGATTACTACGAGCAGTACTTC
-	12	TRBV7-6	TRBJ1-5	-	CASSSMDQPQHF	TGTGCCAGCAGCTCTATGGATCAGCCCCAGCATTTT
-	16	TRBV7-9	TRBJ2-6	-	CASSLMQTSGANVLTF	TGTGCCAGCAGCTTAATGCAGACCTCTGGGGCCAACGTCCTGACTTTC
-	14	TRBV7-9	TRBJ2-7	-	CASSLGRTAYEQYF	TGTGCCAGCAGCTTAGGCCGGACAGCCTACGAGCAGTACTTC
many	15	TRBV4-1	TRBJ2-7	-	CASSQDQRISYEQYF	TGCGCCAGCAGCCAAGATCAACGCATAAGCTACGAGCAGTACTTC
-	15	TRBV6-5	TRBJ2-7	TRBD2	CASRSLTSGSYEQYF	TGTGCCAGCAGATCCCTGACTAGCGGGAGTTACGAGCAGTACTTC
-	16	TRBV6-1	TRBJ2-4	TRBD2	CASSASAGAIKNIQYF	TGTGCCAGCAGTGCATCGGCGGGAGCAATCAAAAACATTCAGTACTTC
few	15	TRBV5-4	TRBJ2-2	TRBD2	CASSPGTTNTGELFF	TGTGCCAGCAGCCCCGGGACTACTAACACCGGGGAGCTGTTTTTT
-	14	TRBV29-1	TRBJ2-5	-	CSVGEWTAQETQYF	TGCAGCGTTGGCGAATGGACAGCTCAGGAGACCCAGTACTTC
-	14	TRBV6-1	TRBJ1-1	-	CASSPRGGNTEAFF	TGTGCCAGCAGTCCCCGGGGGGGGAACACTGAAGCTTTCTTT
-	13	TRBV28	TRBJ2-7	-	CASSRGVIYEQYF	TGTGCCAGCAGCCGAGGGGTAATCTACGAGCAGTACTTC
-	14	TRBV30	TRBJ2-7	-	CAWRTGQSSYEQYF	TGTGCCTGGCGAACCGGACAAAGCTCCTACGAGCAGTACTTC
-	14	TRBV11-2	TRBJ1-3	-	CASSLLVVGNTIYF	TGTGCCAGCAGCCTCCTGGTAGTTGGAAACACCATATATTTT
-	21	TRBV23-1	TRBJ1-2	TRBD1	CASSHLQTTGEESQSNYGYTF	TGCGCCAGCAGTCATCTTCAAACAACAGGGGAGGAGTCCCAGTCCAACTATGGCTACACCTTC
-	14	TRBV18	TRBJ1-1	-	CASSPRELETEAFF	TGTGCCAGCTCACCACGGGAGTTGGAGACTGAAGCTTTCTTT
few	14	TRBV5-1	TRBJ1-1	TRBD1	CASSGGTVGTEAFF	TGCGCCAGCAGCGGCGGGACAGTGGGCACTGAAGCTTTCTTT
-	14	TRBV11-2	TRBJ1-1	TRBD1	CASGHRGPDTEAFF	TGTGCCAGCGGACACAGGGGGCCGGACACTGAAGCTTTCTTT
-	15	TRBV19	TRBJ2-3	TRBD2	CASSNLADRTDTQYF	TGTGCCAGTAGTAATCTAGCGGACCGCACAGATACGCAGTATTTT
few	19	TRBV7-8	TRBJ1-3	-	CASSLGNLARVGRRNTIYF	TGTGCCAGCAGTCTGGGGAACCTGGCTAGAGTCGGTAGAAGAAACACCATATATTTT
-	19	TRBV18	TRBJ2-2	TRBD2	CASSARTSGSRMVAGELFF	TGTGCCAGCTCGGCCAGGACTAGCGGGAGTCGGATGGTCGCCGGGGAGCTGTTTTTT
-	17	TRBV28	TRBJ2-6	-	CASSSSFGPSGANVLTF	TGTGCCAGCAGTTCCTCCTTCGGACCCTCTGGGGCCAACGTCCTGACTTTC
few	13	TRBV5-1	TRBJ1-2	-	CASSWDPRQGYTF	TGCGCCAGCAGCTGGGACCCGCGCCAGGGCTACACCTTC